The 11 T cell receptor beta chains in this list originate from one sample, sequenced in a study of blood T cell repertoires in COVID-19. The repertoire was sequenced with immunoSEQ multiplex PCR; TCRdb's copy has only in-frame clones and lacks some. The sample shows hundreds of thousands of clones, about 86% of them seen only once. Sequencing was performed on PBMCs or T cells enriched from blood (not recorded which). The receptors were sampled from a woman aged 25-40 years who had been exposed to COVID-19.

The J gene is TRBJ2-3, the V gene TRBV11-2; possibly TRBD2 for D (7 bases). Between the trimmed V and J ends, which lost 1 base and 4 bases, there was a span of 15 bases. The CDR3 is 16 amino acids. The germline V gene encodes CDR1 SGHAT and CDR2 FQNNGV. The CDR3 bases are TGTGCCAGCAGCTTAGCGACGGGGGGCCTTGCAGATACGCAGTATTTT. It encodes CASSLATGGLADTQYF.

This clone was seen a single time. The chain is built from TRBV18 and TRBJ1-1; D may be TRBD1 (5 bases). The germline V gene encodes CDR1 KGHSH and CDR2 LQKENI. V was cut by 3 bases and J by 7 bases, with 15 bases left in between. The CDR3 runs to 14 residues. The DNA of the CDR3 is TGTGCCAGCTCACCCCAGGGCGGGGTGGGTGAAGCTTTCTTT. Protein product: CASSPQGGVGEAFF. The entire variable domain, with the rest obtained from reference TRBV18 and TRBJ1-1, is as follows: NAGVMQNPRHLVRRRGQEARLRCSPMKGHSHVYWYRQLPEEGLKFMVYLQKENIIDESGMPKERFSAEFPKEGPSILRIQQVVRGDSAAYFCASSPQGGVGEAFFGQGTRLTVV.

V usage is TRBV6-5 and J usage is TRBJ1-6; no clear D gene. V gave up 5 bases and J gave up 10 bases, with 15 bases separating them. CDR3 length: 14 residues. Germline-derived CDR1 and CDR2 are MNHEY and SVGAGI. The CDR3 is CASSQSLEESPLHF. The CDR3 region has the DNA TGTGCCAGCAGTCAATCATTGGAGGAGTCACCCCTCCACTTT.

The genes are TRBV5-1 and TRBJ1-2; D gene unclear. From germline, CDR1 is SGHRS and CDR2 YFSETQ. Trimming left V 5 bases short and J 4 bases short, with 9 bases between. The CDR3 is 12 amino acids. The CDR3 DNA sequence: TGCGCCAGCAGGGAGGCGTCCTATGGCTACACCTTC. It codes for CASREASYGYTF.

The chain has TRBV11-3 and TRBJ1-4; D is undetermined. Trimming removed 7 bases from V and 8 bases from J, with 14 bases in between. Germline values: CDR1 SGHNT, CDR2 YENEEA. The CDR3 has 13 residues. CDR3 in amino acids: CASTNPREEKLFF. For the CDR3, the DNA is TGTGCCAGCACCAATCCTAGGGAGGAAAAACTGTTTTTT.

The chain couples TRBV20-1 to TRBJ2-7; D gene unclear. Trimming cost V 3 bases and J 2 bases, with 11 bases left between them. The length of the CDR3 is 13 residues. Germline-derived CDR1 and CDR2 are DFQATT and SNEGSKA (reference sequence). The CDR3 DNA reads as TGCAGTGCTAGTTACCAGGCCACCTACGAGCAGTACTTC. This gives the protein CSASYQATYEQYF.

This CDR3 reads CASSSDRGGGYTF. For the CDR3, the DNA is TGTGCCAGCAGCTCGGACAGGGGGGGTGGCTACACCTTC. The V call is TRBV11-2, the J call TRBJ1-2; 10 bases align to TRBD1. Germline V lookup: CDR1 SGHAT, CDR2 FQNNGV. There are 13 residues in the CDR3. V was clipped by 4 bases and J by 7 bases; unmatched bases: 3.

The V call is TRBV11-2, the J call TRBJ2-5, with 7 bases fitting TRBD2. Per the germline V gene, CDR1 is SGHAT and CDR2 is FQNNGV. Germline trimming cut 5 bases from V and 5 bases from J; bases unmatched to any gene: 14. The CDR3 has 16 amino acids. The DNA for the CDR3 is TGTGCCAGCAGCCCTTCTCTAGCGGACTCATGGGAGACCCAGTACTTC. Its translation: CASSPSLADSWETQYF.

The rearrangement joins TRBV27 to TRBJ2-5, with TRBD1 as a possible D gene (5 bases). The CDR3 contains 13 residues. Per the germline V gene, CDR1 is MNHEY and CDR2 is SMNVEV (reference sequence). Trimming pared 8 bases from V and 6 bases from J, leaving 16 bases between. The CDR3 is CASGPQWGQTQYF. The CDR3 DNA is TGTGCCAGCGGCCCCCAGTGGGGCCAGACCCAGTACTTC.

V is TRBV18 and J is TRBJ1-1; D possibly corresponds to TRBD1 (6 bases). The CDR3 is 15 residues long. The germline CDR1 and CDR2 sequences are KGHSH and LQKENI. V was clipped by 3 bases and J by 6 bases, with 17 bases between them. This CDR3 is CASSPSGQKGAEAFF. Here the CDR3 DNA reads TGTGCCAGCTCACCGAGTGGACAGAAAGGGGCTGAAGCTTTCTTT.

This clone appeared once. The rearrangement links TRBV11-2 to TRBJ1-1; no firm D call. CDR1 is SGHAT and CDR2 is FQNNGV in the germline V gene. Trimming left V 1 base short and J 1 base short, with 7 bases between. The CDR3 runs to 14 residues. The CDR3 DNA sequence: TGTGCCAGCAGCTTAGTCCCGGGGAACACTGAAGCTTTCTTT. Translating gives CASSLVPGNTEAFF.